The 30 T cell receptor beta chains in this list originate from one sample, sequenced in a study of blood T cell repertoires in COVID-19. The data were produced by immunoSEQ multiplex PCR, yet TCRdb's version contains in-frame clones alone and is incomplete. The sample contains 450,000 to 500,000 clones, 80% to 90% of which appear only once. The sample consisted of peripheral blood. Source of these receptors: a human donor in a cohort sampled during active COVID-19.

V and J are TRBV6-5 and TRBJ1-1, with D maybe TRBD1 (5 bases). Germline CDR1 and CDR2: MNHEY and SVGAGI. The CDR3 length is 15 residues. V was clipped by 6 bases and J by 3 bases, with 17 bases between them. The CDR3 nucleotides read TGTGCCAGCAGCACTATAGACAGTAGTGACACTGAAGCTTTCTTT. Translating it yields CASSTIDSSDTEAFF.

The chain is built from TRBV20-1 and TRBJ2-7; D is perhaps TRBD2 (6 bases). The CDR3 totals 13 residues. CDR1 is DFQATT, CDR2 SNEGSKA, per germline (reference sequence). The V end lost 3 bases, the J end lost 4 bases, and 13 bases lay between the germline ends. The CDR3 sequence is CSASGERAYEQYF. The CDR3 DNA reads TGCAGTGCTAGTGGCGAGCGGGCTTACGAGCAGTACTTC.

The V gene is TRBV30, the J gene TRBJ1-2, with 10 bases aligning to TRBD1. The germline V gene encodes CDR1 GTSNPN and CDR2 SVGIG (reference sequence). This CDR3 contains 14 residues. The V gene end was trimmed by 4 bases and the J gene end by 6 bases; junction bases not matched to a gene: 8. Here the CDR3 reads CAWTLGTGDHGYTF. The CDR3 coding sequence is TGTGCCTGGACGTTGGGGACAGGGGACCATGGCTACACCTTC.

The V and J genes are TRBV28 and TRBJ1-1, with D uncertain. Germline CDR1 and CDR2: MDHEN and SYDVKM. Between the trimmed V and J ends, which lost 2 bases and 7 bases, there was a span of 8 bases. CDR3 length: 12 residues. This CDR3 is CASSLTELEAFF. The CDR3 DNA reads as TGTGCCAGCAGTTTAACTGAACTTGAAGCTTTCTTT.

V gene TRBV5-1 combines with J gene TRBJ2-3; 9 bases fit TRBD2. V dropped 6 bases and J dropped 4; count of bases not matched to a gene: 6. CDR1 is SGHRS, CDR2 YFSETQ, per germline. This CDR3 is 14 amino acids long. The CDR3 DNA follows: TGCGCCAGCACCCTAGCGGGGACCCCAGATACGCAGTATTTT. It codes for CASTLAGTPDTQYF.

CDR3 coding DNA: TGTGCCAGCACACCATCGACAGGGGGCGGAACGCAGTATTTT. This codes for CASTPSTGGGTQYF. The chain has TRBV19 and TRBJ2-3, with 10 bases matching TRBD1. In germline, CDR1 is LNHDA, CDR2 SQIVND (reference sequence). This CDR3 is 14 amino acids long. With V trimmed by 9 bases and J by 9 bases, 12 bases remained unmatched.

V usage is TRBV5-1 and J usage is TRBJ1-4; tentatively, D is TRBD1 (6 bases). V lost 4 bases to trimming and J lost 4 bases, with 11 bases between them. This CDR3 contains 14 residues. Germline V CDR1 and CDR2: SGHRS, YFSETQ. The CDR3 DNA reads TGCGCCAGCAGCATAGGACAGTTTAATGAAAAACTGTTTTTT. Amino acids: CASSIGQFNEKLFF. Supplemented by reference TRBV5-1 and TRBJ1-4, the full variable domain reads KAGVTQTPRYLIKTRGQQVTLSCSPISGHRSVSWYQQTPGQGLQFLFEYFSETQRNKGNFPGRFSGRQFSNSRSEMNVSTLELGDSALYLCASSIGQFNEKLFFGSGTQLSVL.

The genes are TRBV24-1 and TRBJ2-7; TRBD1 is a possible D gene (6 bases). With 3 bases removed from V and 3 bases from J, the gap between germline ends came to 17 bases. Germline CDR1 is KGHDR and CDR2 is SFDVKD. The CDR3 totals 16 residues. CDR3 sequence reads: CATSDPLTGKLYEQYF. CDR3 DNA sequence: TGTGCCACCAGTGATCCCCTGACAGGAAAACTCTACGAGCAGTACTTC.

The chain couples TRBV12-5 to TRBJ1-5; D ambiguous. V was cut by 2 bases and J by 7 bases, with 9 bases left in between. Looked up from germline, CDR1 is LGHNT and CDR2 is FRNRAP. The length of the CDR3 is 13 residues. CDR3 DNA sequence: TGTGCTAGTGGTTTGTCCCCAGGCCAGCCCCAGCATTTT. This translates into CASGLSPGQPQHF.

The rearrangement links TRBV10-3 to TRBJ2-7; TRBD2 matches at 8 bases. Per germline, CDR1 ENHRY and CDR2 SYGVKD. The junction had 3 bases not matched to a gene; V was cut back by 3 bases and J by 2 bases. The CDR3 is 14 residues long. This chain's CDR3 is CAISDSGRAYEQYF. CDR3 nucleotides: TGTGCCATCAGTGACAGCGGGAGAGCCTACGAGCAGTACTTC.

V gene TRBV19 combines with J gene TRBJ1-1; D is unresolved. Trimming pared 9 bases from V and 4 bases from J, leaving 18 bases between. Germline CDR1 reads LNHDA; CDR2 reads SQIVND (reference sequence). The CDR3 has 14 residues. In nucleotides, the CDR3 is TGTGCCAGCAGCGATCCGAGAAGATCCACTGAAGCTTTCTTT. It codes for CASSDPRRSTEAFF. Together with reference TRBV19 and TRBJ1-1, the CDR3 gives the full variable domain: DGGITQSPKYLFRKEGQNVTLSCEQNLNHDAMYWYRQDPGQGLRLIYYSQIVNDFQKGDIAEGYSVSREKKESFPLTVTSAQKNPTAFYLCASSDPRRSTEAFFGQGTRLTVV.

This chain uses TRBV7-9 with TRBJ1-5, with TRBD1 identical over 7 bases. The length of the CDR3 is 15 residues. Germline CDR1 reads SEHNR; CDR2 reads FQNEAQ (reference sequence). V lost 0 bases and J lost 4; bases outside the gene matches: 3. CDR3 sequence (DNA): TGTGCCAGCAGCTTAGCACAGGGGATGAATCAGCCCCAGCATTTT. It specifies CASSLAQGMNQPQHF.

The chain combines TRBV27 with TRBJ2-7, with 7 bases fitting TRBD1. The V and J ends lost 5 bases and 5 bases, in that order; junction bases with no gene match: 6. Germline V CDR1 and CDR2: MNHEY, SMNVEV (reference sequence). The CDR3 length is 13 residues. The CDR3 protein is CASSLPGGNEQYF. CDR3 sequence (DNA): TGTGCCAGCAGTCTTCCAGGGGGTAACGAGCAGTACTTC.

The genes are TRBV28 and TRBJ1-2; 10 bases are a match to TRBD1. J gave up 6 bases and V 7 bases, and 8 bases lay outside the gene matches. The CDR3 totals 14 residues. Germline V gives CDR1 MDHEN, CDR2 SYDVKM. CDR3 sequence reads: CASISTDRGHGYTF. The DNA for the CDR3 is TGTGCCAGCATTTCTACAGACAGGGGGCATGGCTACACCTTC.

The chain recombines TRBV6-5 with TRBJ1-3, with D tentatively TRBD1 (6 bases). The CDR3 consists of 15 residues. CDR1 is MNHEY, CDR2 SVGAGI, per germline. The V gene lost 5 bases and the J gene lost 4 bases, with 15 bases spanning the gap. CDR3 nucleotide sequence: TGTGCCAGCAGTAGGGGACAATTCGACGGAAACACCATATATTTT. Amino acids: CASSRGQFDGNTIYF.

The chain couples TRBV7-3 to TRBJ2-3; 10 bases agree with TRBD1. The V and J ends lost 5 bases and 0 bases, in that order; junction bases with no gene match: 8. The CDR3 covers 17 residues. The V gene's germline CDR1 is SGHTA and CDR2 FQGTGA. CDR3 sequence reads: CASSGQGERTSTDTQYF. Here the CDR3 DNA reads TGTGCCAGCAGCGGACAGGGGGAGAGGACTAGCACAGATACGCAGTATTTT.

This chain joins TRBV6-6 and TRBJ2-3; 9 bases match TRBD1. This CDR3 region has 15 residues. Trimming at V came to 5 bases and at J to 2 bases, leaving 5 bases not matched to a gene. Germline CDR1 MNHNY, CDR2 SVGAGI (reference sequence). CDR3: CASSGRTGDTDTQYF. In DNA form, the CDR3 reads TGTGCCAGCAGTGGCCGGACAGGGGACACAGATACGCAGTATTTT.

The chain employs TRBV11-3 and TRBJ2-3, with TRBD2 as a possible D gene (6 bases). CDR1 and CDR2 from the germline V gene are SGHNT and YENEEA. The CDR3 covers 16 residues. V lost 5 bases, J lost 0 bases, and 15 bases lay in between. CDR3 in amino acids: CASSDGSTPSTDTQYF. The CDR3, as DNA: TGTGCCAGCAGCGACGGGAGTACCCCTAGCACAGATACGCAGTATTTT.

The chain links TRBV5-4 to TRBJ1-1, with TRBD1 matching 7 bases. This CDR3 comprises 15 residues. V shed 4 bases and J 3 bases; nucleotides not matched to a gene: 9. Per the germline V gene, CDR1 is SGHNT and CDR2 is YYREEE (reference sequence). The CDR3 DNA is TGTGCCAGCAGCGCTTCCAGGGGGGCGGACACTGAAGCTTTCTTT. Encoded protein: CASSASRGADTEAFF.

This chain links TRBV21-1 with TRBJ2-7; the DNA was not used to check the table's D call, TRBD2. TRBV21-1 is a pseudogene. The CDR3 consists of 17 residues. CDR3 nucleotide sequence: TGTGCCAGCCGCCGTCTGGCTAGCGGACAACCAATCTACGAGCAGTACTTC. It yields the protein CASRRLASGQPIYEQYF.

The gene calls are TRBV11-2 and TRBJ1-1; 8 bases align to TRBD1. Germline V CDR1 and CDR2: SGHAT, FQNNGV. Trimming at V came to 4 bases and at J to 0 bases, leaving 16 bases not matched to a gene. The CDR3 extends over 19 amino acids. CDR3 loop: CASSSPFRRGPRMNTEAFF. Here the CDR3 DNA reads TGTGCCAGCAGCTCGCCTTTCCGCAGGGGGCCCAGGATGAACACTGAAGCTTTCTTT.

The V gene is TRBV7-8, the J gene TRBJ1-1; D might be TRBD1 (6 bases). The V gene lost 1 base and the J gene lost 1 base, with 13 bases spanning the gap. This CDR3 spans 16 amino acids. The germline CDR1 and CDR2 sequences are SGHVS and FQNEAQ. Here the CDR3 DNA reads TGTGCCAGCAGCTTAGGCACAGGGACCCGGAACACTGAAGCTTTCTTT. This sequence encodes CASSLGTGTRNTEAFF.

V and J are TRBV30 and TRBJ2-6; D is undetermined. The CDR3 runs to 13 residues. Trimming took off 6 bases at V and 0 bases at J, with 6 bases between the two ends. Germline V gene sequence: CDR1 GTSNPN, CDR2 SVGIG (reference sequence). CDR3 sequence: CACEISGANVLTF. In DNA form, the CDR3 reads TGTGCCTGTGAGATCTCTGGGGCCAACGTCCTGACTTTC.

This chain joins TRBV7-3 and TRBJ2-3; 7 nucleotides agree with TRBD2. Trimming removed 4 bases from V and 1 base from J; junction bases left unmatched: 8. Per the germline V gene, CDR1 is SGHTA and CDR2 is FQGTGA. CDR3 length equals 16 residues. CDR3 residues: CASSSLAGPRTDTQYF. CDR3 nucleotides: TGTGCCAGCAGCTCTTTAGCGGGTCCTCGCACAGATACGCAGTATTTT.

The chain is built from TRBV9 and TRBJ2-4, with TRBD1 matching 8 bases. CDR1 SGDLS and CDR2 YYNGEE come from the germline V gene. This CDR3 spans 16 amino acids. Trimming at V came to 4 bases and at J to 6 bases, leaving 12 bases not matched to a gene. In DNA form, the CDR3 reads TGTGCCAGCAGCCCAGGCCCTGGACAGGGTGCAAACATTCAGTACTTC. This encodes CASSPGPGQGANIQYF.

This clone was seen a single time. V gene TRBV5-5 combines with J gene TRBJ2-5; 9 bases are shared with TRBD1. With V trimmed by 5 bases and J by 3 bases, 8 bases remained unmatched. The CDR3 covers 15 residues. CDR1 is SGHKS and CDR2 is YYEKEE in the germline V gene (reference sequence). The CDR3 nucleotides read TGTGCCAGCAGACCGGGACAGGGAATCGAAGAGACCCAGTACTTC. Residues: CASRPGQGIEETQYF.

Only a few counts were recorded for this clone. This sequence joins TRBV10-2 and TRBJ1-5; perhaps TRBD1 as D (5 bases). Germline CDR1 WSHSY, CDR2 SAAADI. The germline V and J ends were trimmed by 7 bases and 3 bases, with 13 bases remaining between them. The CDR3 loop spans 14 amino acids. This chain's CDR3 is CASKRGGSNQPQHF. CDR3 in DNA: TGCGCCAGCAAGAGGGGAGGTTCCAATCAGCCCCAGCATTTT.

The chain carries TRBV5-1 and TRBJ2-1, with 15 bases that match TRBD2. Trimming took 3 bases from V and 0 from J; bases not matched to a gene: 4. The V gene's germline CDR1 is SGHRS and CDR2 YFSETQ. The CDR3 contains 18 residues. CDR3 loop: CASSSGTSGRSSYNEQFF. The CDR3 region has the DNA TGCGCCAGCAGCTCCGGGACTAGCGGGAGGAGCTCCTACAATGAGCAGTTCTTC.

This chain joins TRBV20-1 and TRBJ2-7, with D unresolved. Trimming removed 1 base at V and 9 bases at J, with 10 bases between. Per germline, CDR1 DFQATT and CDR2 SNEGSKA (reference sequence). The CDR3 is made up of 11 amino acids. CDR3 residues: CSARVVPRQYF. CDR3 bases: TGCAGTGCTAGAGTTGTCCCCCGGCAGTACTTC.

The chain uses TRBV15 and TRBJ2-3, with 8 bases that match TRBD2. The CDR3 loop spans 16 amino acids. Germline CDR1 and CDR2: LNHNV and YYDKDF (reference sequence). The junction had 10 bases not matched to a gene; V was cut back by 2 bases and J by 6 bases. CDR3 loop: CATSRSLGREVDTQYF. The CDR3 nucleotides read TGTGCCACCAGCAGATCCCTCGGGCGGGAGGTCGATACGCAGTATTTT.